This T cell receptor beta chain was recorded in a study of blood T cell repertoires in COVID-19. The CDR3 runs to 17 residues. Trimming removed 4 bases from V and 1 base from J, with 18 bases in between. The V gene's germline CDR1 is SGHTS and CDR2 YDEGEE. Profiling relied on immunoSEQ multiplex PCR, and the TCRdb table lists in-frame clones only, not all of them. The sample yields approximately 190,000 clones, about 93% seen once. The sequenced sample was peripheral blood. This clonotype was obtained from a man over 45 with acute or convalescent COVID-19. This chain uses TRBV5-8 with TRBJ2-1; D uncertain. The CDR3 coding sequence is TGTGCCAGCAGCCCCGTCTTAGATTCCTCTTCCTACAATGAGCAGTTCTTC. It translates to CASSPVLDSSSYNEQFF.